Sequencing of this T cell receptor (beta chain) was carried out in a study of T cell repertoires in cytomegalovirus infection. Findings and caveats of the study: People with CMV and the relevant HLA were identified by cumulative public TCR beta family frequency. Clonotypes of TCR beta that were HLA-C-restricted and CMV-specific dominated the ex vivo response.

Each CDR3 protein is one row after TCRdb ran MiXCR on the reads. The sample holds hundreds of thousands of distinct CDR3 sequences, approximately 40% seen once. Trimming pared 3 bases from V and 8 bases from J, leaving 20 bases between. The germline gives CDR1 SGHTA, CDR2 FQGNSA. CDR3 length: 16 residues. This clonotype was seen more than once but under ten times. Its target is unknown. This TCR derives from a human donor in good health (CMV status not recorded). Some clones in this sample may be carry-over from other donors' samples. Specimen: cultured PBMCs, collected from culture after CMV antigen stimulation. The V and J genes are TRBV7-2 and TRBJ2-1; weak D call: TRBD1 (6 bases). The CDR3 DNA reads TGTGCCAGCAGCTTCGGCGGCTCCCAGGGGCCCGATGAGCAGTTCTTC. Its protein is CASSFGGSQGPDEQFF.